Following are 23 T cell receptor beta chains from one sample sequenced in a study of molecular identifiers for immune sequencing clone quantification. One entry per CDR3 protein, called by TCRdb with MiXCR from the PCR reads. The sample contains approximately 630,000 distinct CDR3 sequences, roughly 27% of which appear only once. The sample comprised naive CD8+ T cells from blood, with Jurkat cell RNA spiked in. Described subset: FACS-sorted CD8+CD4-CCR7+CD45RA+ naive T cells. These receptors were taken from a human donor in good health. Some libraries in this study had Jurkat cell RNA spiked in.

The chain employs TRBV27 and TRBJ2-7; D is perhaps TRBD1 or TRBD2 (6 bases each). The V gene's germline CDR1 is MNHEY and CDR2 SMNVEV (reference sequence). Trimming left V 10 bases short and J 0 bases short, with 16 bases between. The CDR3 is 14 amino acids. The chain's CDR3 is CATGASTISYEQYF. In DNA, the CDR3 is TGTGCCACGGGGGCTTCCACCATCTCCTACGAGCAGTACTTC.

This clonotype has only a few counts. The chain couples TRBV4-2 to TRBJ2-7; 8 bases map to TRBD2. Germline CDR1 LGHNA, CDR2 YNFKEQ. The V segment lost 3 bases and the J segment 0 bases; nucleotides outside the gene matches: 4. The CDR3 covers 15 residues. The CDR3 sequence is CASSQGSGASYEQYF. CDR3 nucleotide sequence: TGTGCCAGCAGCCAGGGTAGCGGGGCCTCCTACGAGCAGTACTTC.

This clonotype was seen once. The J gene is TRBJ2-3, the V gene TRBV4-3; D remains unclear. V lost 1 base and J lost 4, with 6 bases in between. The CDR3 is made up of 13 amino acids. Germline CDR1 LGHNA, CDR2 YSLEER. As DNA, the CDR3 is TGCGCCAGCAGCCAAGCTGGCGCAGATACGCAGTATTTT. This codes for CASSQAGADTQYF.

This clonotype was picked up a small number of times. J is TRBJ1-5 and V is TRBV6-2 or TRBV6-3; D gene ambiguous. Trimming cost V 3 bases and J 6 bases, with 9 bases left between them. The CDR3 length is 13 residues. Germline V lookup: CDR1 MNHEY, CDR2 SVGEGT. CDR3 sequence reads: CASSYWEGQPQHF. The CDR3 DNA sequence: TGTGCCAGCAGTTATTGGGAGGGTCAGCCCCAGCATTTT.

As to this clonotype: This clone may be a read error of a much larger clone one base away. The V and J genes are TRBV5-3 and TRBJ2-7; maybe TRBD1 (6 bases). TRBV5-3 is an ORF for which the function is uncertain. This CDR3 has 13 amino acids. CDR3 bases: TGTGCCAGCAGCTTGGAGGCAGGGGCCGAGCAGTACTTC. Translating gives CASSLEAGAEQYF.

This clonotype was picked up many times. The J gene is TRBJ1-1, the V gene TRBV4-3; D is perhaps TRBD1 (6 bases). Trimming left V 0 bases short and J 5 bases short, with 10 bases between. Looked up from germline, CDR1 is LGHNA and CDR2 is YSLEER. This CDR3 is 14 amino acids long. The CDR3 spells CASSQDGGSTEAFF. Here the CDR3 DNA reads TGCGCCAGCAGCCAAGATGGGGGCAGTACTGAAGCTTTCTTT.

This chain links TRBV28 with TRBJ2-1; D ambiguous. Germline CDR1 and CDR2: MDHEN and SYDVKM. With 3 bases removed from V and 10 bases from J, the gap between germline ends came to 7 bases. CDR3 length: 11 residues. The CDR3: CASSLTDEQFF. The DNA of the CDR3 is TGTGCCAGCAGTTTGACGGACGAGCAGTTCTTC.

This clonotype is a singleton in its sample. Being one base from a much bigger clone, this may be a read error. The chain uses TRBV6-1 and TRBJ2-2, with 8 bases fitting TRBD2. The V gene end was trimmed by 8 bases and the J gene end by 1 base; junction bases not matched to a gene: 6. Germline V gene data show CDR1 as MNHNS and CDR2 as SASEGT. The CDR3 is 15 residues long. The CDR3 sequence is CASPGGGLNTGELFF. The CDR3 region has the DNA TGTGCCAGCCCCGGGGGGGGTCTGAACACCGGGGAGCTGTTTTTT.

This clonotype was seen at least ten times. The rearrangement links TRBV29-1 to TRBJ2-5; D not certain. From germline, CDR1 is SQVTM and CDR2 ANQGSEA. This CDR3 is built from 14 residues. The V and J ends lost 3 bases and 3 bases respectively, with 14 bases between them. In nucleotides, the CDR3 is TGCAGCGTTGATTTATCCGGGTTTGAAGAGACCCAGTACTTC. This encodes CSVDLSGFEETQYF. Looking up the rest from reference TRBV29-1 and TRBJ2-5 gives the full variable domain: SAVISQKPSRDICQRGTSLTIQCQVDSQVTMMFWYRQQPGQSLTLIATANQGSEATYESGFVIDKFPISRPNLTFSTLTVSNMSPEDSSIYLCSVDLSGFEETQYFGPGTRLLVL.

V is TRBV6-5 and J is TRBJ2-2, with a possible D match to TRBD1 (5 bases). Germline-derived CDR1 and CDR2 are MNHEY and SVGAGI. V lost 4 bases, J lost 4 bases, and 13 bases lay in between. CDR3 length equals 15 residues. Written as DNA, the CDR3 is TGTGCCAGCAGTTCATTCCAGGGATTCACCGGGGAGCTGTTTTTT. Its protein product is CASSSFQGFTGELFF.

In this sample, this clonotype turned up a few times. This CDR3 is missing its conserved last phenylalanine or tryptophan, likely due to a read error. This chain connects TRBV7-9 to TRBJ1-4; 7 positions agree with TRBD1. CDR3 length equals 15 residues. Trimming cost V 1 base and J 6 bases; bases outside gene matches: 5. Germline V gene sequence: CDR1 SEHNR, CDR2 FQNEAQ (reference sequence). The CDR3 DNA sequence: TGTGCCAGCAGCTTAGTCGGACAGGATCATGAAAAACTGTTTCTT. Encoded protein: CASSLVGQDHEKLFL.

This CDR3 is CASSQDPSGSSYNEQFF. In nucleotides, the CDR3 is TGCGCCAGCAGCCAAGACCCGAGCGGAAGCTCCTACAATGAGCAGTTCTTC. V and J are TRBV4-3 and TRBJ2-1; D might be TRBD2 (5 bases). CDR1 and CDR2 (germline): LGHNA, YSLEER. There are 17 residues in the CDR3. The V end lost 0 bases, the J end lost 0 bases, and 12 bases lay between the germline ends.

This clonotype came up a few times. The gene calls are TRBV27 and TRBJ2-2; D is undetermined. The ends were cut back, 7 bases at V and 4 bases at J, with 7 bases in the middle. The CDR3 spans 12 residues. Germline V gene data show CDR1 as MNHEY and CDR2 as SMNVEV (reference sequence). CDR3 nucleotide sequence: TGTGCCAGCAAGAGATTCACCGGGGAGCTGTTTTTT. This translates into CASKRFTGELFF.

As to this clonotype: A read error may be the cause here, since a much bigger clone is one base away. The chain links TRBV4-1 to TRBJ2-7; TRBD1 matches at 10 bases. The CDR3 consists of 15 residues. Germline CDR1 reads MGHRA; CDR2 reads YSYEKL. V was clipped by 0 bases and J by 5 bases; unmatched bases: 4. Written as DNA, the CDR3 is TGCGCCAGCAGCCAAGAATCTGGGACAGGGGACGAGCAGTACTTC. Its translation is CASSQESGTGDEQYF.

The rearrangement links TRBV14 to TRBJ2-1; possibly TRBD1 or TRBD2 for D (6 bases each). Trimming shortened V by 0 bases and J by 0 bases, and 21 bases separated the two germline ends. The CDR3 length is 20 residues. Per germline, CDR1 SGHDN and CDR2 FVKESK. CDR3 sequence: CASSQDTWFSGQSSYNEQFF. DNA for the CDR3: TGTGCCAGCAGCCAAGATACCTGGTTTAGCGGACAGAGCTCCTACAATGAGCAGTTCTTC.

The V call is TRBV11-2, the J call TRBJ2-3; 9 nucleotides match TRBD2. Looked up from germline, CDR1 is SGHAT and CDR2 is FQNNGV. Trimming removed 5 bases from V and 4 bases from J; junction bases left unmatched: 10. This CDR3 comprises 16 residues. This CDR3 reads CASSVVLSSGADTQYF. The CDR3 nucleotides read TGTGCCAGCAGCGTAGTCCTTTCTAGCGGGGCAGATACGCAGTATTTT.

This clonotype was seen ten or more times. J is TRBJ2-7 and V is TRBV27; 7 bases agree with TRBD1. Per germline, CDR1 MNHEY and CDR2 SMNVEV (reference sequence). CDR3 length: 15 amino acids. V was pared by 3 bases and J by 0 bases, with 5 bases of the junction left unmatched. DNA for the CDR3: TGTGCCAGCAGTTTCAACCGGGACAGCTCCTACGAGCAGTACTTC. Its translation: CASSFNRDSSYEQYF.

This clonotype appeared many times. The gene calls are TRBV7-2 and TRBJ1-2; 7 bases agree with TRBD1. The CDR3 extends over 14 amino acids. Germline-derived CDR1 and CDR2 are SGHTA and FQGNSA. V trimming: 4 bases; J trimming: 2 bases; junction bases outside the gene matches: 4. The CDR3 protein is CASSYMTGNYGYTF. The CDR3, as DNA: TGTGCCAGCAGCTACATGACAGGGAACTATGGCTACACCTTC. Using reference TRBV7-2 and TRBJ1-2 for the parts outside the CDR3, the full variable domain is GAGVSQSPSNKVTEKGKDVELRCDPISGHTALYWYRQSLGQGLEFLIYFQGNSAPDKSGLPSDRFSAERTGGSVSTLTIQRTQQEDSAVYLCASSYMTGNYGYTFGSGTRLTVV.

Ten or more counts support this clonotype. The rearrangement links TRBV4-1 to TRBJ2-7; D is possibly TRBD1 or TRBD2 (5 bases each). The CDR3 sequence is 14 residues long. V was trimmed by 3 bases and J by 2 bases, leaving 11 bases between them. Germline V lookup: CDR1 MGHRA, CDR2 YSYEKL. The CDR3 nucleotides read TGCGCCAGCAGCCAGGGGACGCAGACCTACGAGCAGTACTTC. This encodes CASSQGTQTYEQYF.

The chain carries TRBV20-1 and TRBJ2-3, with D tentatively TRBD1 (5 bases). Germline assignment: CDR1 DFQATT and CDR2 SNEGSKA (reference sequence). V lost 1 base and J lost 2, with 22 bases in between. CDR3 length: 18 amino acids. CDR3 amino acids: CSARVAVGVHVNTDTQYF. CDR3 in DNA: TGCAGTGCTAGAGTGGCCGTAGGGGTACACGTAAACACAGATACGCAGTATTTT.

Ten or more counts support this clonotype. This chain links TRBV12-3 or TRBV12-4 with TRBJ2-5; 9 bases line up with TRBD2. This CDR3 region has 14 residues. With V trimmed by 5 bases and J by 9 bases, 10 bases remained unmatched. The CDR3 region is CASSPFEAGGPQYF. CDR3 DNA: TGTGCCAGCAGTCCCTTTGAGGCGGGGGGGCCCCAGTACTTC.

This clonotype was counted at least ten times. This chain connects TRBV7-2 to TRBJ2-1, with 10 positions matching TRBD2. Germline V CDR1 and CDR2: SGHTA, FQGNSA. CDR3 length: 17 residues. Trimming at V came to 1 base and at J to 1 base, leaving 4 bases not matched to a gene. CDR3 in DNA: TGTGCCAGCAGCTTAGGGACTAGCGGTTGGTCCTACAATGAGCAGTTCTTC. Translated, it gives CASSLGTSGWSYNEQFF.

This clonotype was seen a few times. This rearrangement joins TRBV11-3 to TRBJ2-1; D possibly matches TRBD1 or TRBD2 (5 bases each). The germline V gene encodes CDR1 SGHNT and CDR2 YENEEA. The CDR3 is 16 amino acids. Trimming removed 1 base from V and 5 bases from J, with 15 bases in between. The CDR3 DNA sequence: TGTGCCAGCAGCTTAGCCACCCCCGGGACCGACAATGAGCAGTTCTTC. This gives the protein CASSLATPGTDNEQFF.